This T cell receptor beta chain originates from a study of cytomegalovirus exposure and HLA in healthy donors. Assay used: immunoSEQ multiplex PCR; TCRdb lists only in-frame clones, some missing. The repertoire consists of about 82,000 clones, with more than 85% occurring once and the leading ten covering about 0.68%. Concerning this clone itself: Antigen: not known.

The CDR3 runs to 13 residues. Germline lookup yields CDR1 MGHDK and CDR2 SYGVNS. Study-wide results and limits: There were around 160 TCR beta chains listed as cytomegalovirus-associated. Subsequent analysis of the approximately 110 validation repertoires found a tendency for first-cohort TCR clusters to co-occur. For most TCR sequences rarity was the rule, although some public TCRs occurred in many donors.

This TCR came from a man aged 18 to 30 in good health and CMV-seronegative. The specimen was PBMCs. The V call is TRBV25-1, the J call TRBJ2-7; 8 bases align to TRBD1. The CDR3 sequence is CAVETGAVNEQYF. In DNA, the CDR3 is TGTGCGGTTGAGACAGGGGCAGTAAACGAGCAGTACTTC.